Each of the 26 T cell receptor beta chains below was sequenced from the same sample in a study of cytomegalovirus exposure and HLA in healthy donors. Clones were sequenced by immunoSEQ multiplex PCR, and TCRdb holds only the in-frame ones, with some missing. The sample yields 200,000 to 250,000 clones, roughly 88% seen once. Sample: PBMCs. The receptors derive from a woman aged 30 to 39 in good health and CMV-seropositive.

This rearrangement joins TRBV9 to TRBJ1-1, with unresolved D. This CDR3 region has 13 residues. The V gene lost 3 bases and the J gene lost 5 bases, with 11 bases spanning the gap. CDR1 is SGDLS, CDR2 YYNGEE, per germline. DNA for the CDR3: TGTGCCAGCAGCGGATCCCACGAGACTGAAGCTTTCTTT. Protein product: CASSGSHETEAFF. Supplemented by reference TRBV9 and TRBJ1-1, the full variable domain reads DSGVTQTPKHLITATGQRVTLRCSPRSGDLSVYWYQQSLDQGLQFLIQYYNGEERAKGNILERFSAQQFPDLHSELNLSSLELGDSALYFCASSGSHETEAFFGQGTRLTVV.

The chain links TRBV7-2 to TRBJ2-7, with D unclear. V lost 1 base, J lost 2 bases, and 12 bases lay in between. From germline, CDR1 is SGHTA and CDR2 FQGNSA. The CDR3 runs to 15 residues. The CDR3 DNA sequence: TGTGCCAGCAGCTTAGAGGCAGGTGTTACCTACGAGCAGTACTTC. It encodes CASSLEAGVTYEQYF.

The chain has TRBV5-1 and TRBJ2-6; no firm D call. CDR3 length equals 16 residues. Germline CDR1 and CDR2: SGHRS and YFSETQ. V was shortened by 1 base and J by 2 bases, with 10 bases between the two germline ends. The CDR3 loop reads CASSLTFHPGANVLTF. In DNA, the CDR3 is TGCGCCAGCAGCTTGACCTTCCATCCTGGGGCCAACGTCCTGACTTTC.

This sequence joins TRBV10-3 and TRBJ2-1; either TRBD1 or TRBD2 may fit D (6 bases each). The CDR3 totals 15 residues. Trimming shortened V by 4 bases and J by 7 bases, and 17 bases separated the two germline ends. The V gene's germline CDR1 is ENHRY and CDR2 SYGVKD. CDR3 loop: CAISGVRGRLNEQFF. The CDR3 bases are TGTGCCATCAGTGGTGTACGGGGGCGCCTTAATGAGCAGTTCTTC.

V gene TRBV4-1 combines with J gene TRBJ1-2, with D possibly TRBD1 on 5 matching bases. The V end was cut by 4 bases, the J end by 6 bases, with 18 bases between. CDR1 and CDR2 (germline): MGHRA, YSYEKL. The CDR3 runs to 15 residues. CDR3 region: CASSPSGTPKDGYTF. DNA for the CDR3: TGCGCCAGCAGCCCCAGCGGGACTCCGAAGGATGGCTACACCTTC.

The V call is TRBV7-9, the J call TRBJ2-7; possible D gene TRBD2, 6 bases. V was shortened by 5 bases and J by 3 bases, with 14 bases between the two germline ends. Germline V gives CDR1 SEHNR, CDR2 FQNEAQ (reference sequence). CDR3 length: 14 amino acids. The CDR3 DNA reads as TGTGCCAGCAGCCCTCCGGGACTGAGCTACGAGCAGTACTTC. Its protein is CASSPPGLSYEQYF.

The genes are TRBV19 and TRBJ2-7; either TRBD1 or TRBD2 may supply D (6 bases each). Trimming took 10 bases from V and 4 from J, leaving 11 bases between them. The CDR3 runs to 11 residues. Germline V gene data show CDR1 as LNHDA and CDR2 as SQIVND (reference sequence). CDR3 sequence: CATEGGYEQYF. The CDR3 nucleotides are TGTGCCACCGAAGGGGGGTACGAGCAGTACTTC.

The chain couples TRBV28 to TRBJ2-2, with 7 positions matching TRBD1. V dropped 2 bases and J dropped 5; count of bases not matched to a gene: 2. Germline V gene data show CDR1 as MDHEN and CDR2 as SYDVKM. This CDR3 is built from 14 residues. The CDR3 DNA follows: TGTGCCAGCAGTTTAACAGGGGCTACCGGGGAGCTGTTTTTT. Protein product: CASSLTGATGELFF.

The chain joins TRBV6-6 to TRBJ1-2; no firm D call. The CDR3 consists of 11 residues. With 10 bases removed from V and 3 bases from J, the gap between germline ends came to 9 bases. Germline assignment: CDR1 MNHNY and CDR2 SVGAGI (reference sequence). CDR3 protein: CATEADYGYTF. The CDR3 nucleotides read TGTGCCACCGAGGCCGACTATGGCTACACCTTC.

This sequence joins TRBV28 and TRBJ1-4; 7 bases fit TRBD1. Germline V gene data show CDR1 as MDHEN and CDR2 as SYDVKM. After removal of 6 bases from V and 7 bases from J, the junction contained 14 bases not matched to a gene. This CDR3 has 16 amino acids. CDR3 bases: TGTGCCAGCAGGATGTTTGGTGGGACAGAATTTGAAAAACTGTTTTTT. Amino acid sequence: CASRMFGGTEFEKLFF.

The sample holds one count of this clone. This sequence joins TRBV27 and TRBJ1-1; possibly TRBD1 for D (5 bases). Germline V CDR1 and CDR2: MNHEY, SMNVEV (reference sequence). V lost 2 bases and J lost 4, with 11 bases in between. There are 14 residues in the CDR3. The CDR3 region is CASSLNRGLTEAFF. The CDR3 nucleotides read TGTGCCAGCAGTTTAAATAGGGGTCTCACTGAAGCTTTCTTT.

The CDR3 protein is CASSLVEGPNYGYTF. The CDR3 DNA reads TGTGCCAGCAGCTTGGTAGAAGGCCCAAACTATGGCTACACCTTC. V gene TRBV5-5 combines with J gene TRBJ1-2; D gene unclear. Per germline, CDR1 SGHKS and CDR2 YYEKEE (reference sequence). This CDR3 is 15 amino acids long. Trimming took 0 bases from V and 2 from J, leaving 11 bases between them.

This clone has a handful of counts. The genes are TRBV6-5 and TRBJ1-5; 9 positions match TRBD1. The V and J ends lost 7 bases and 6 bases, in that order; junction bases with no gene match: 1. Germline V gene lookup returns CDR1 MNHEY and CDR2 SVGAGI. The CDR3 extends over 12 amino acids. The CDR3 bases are TGTGCCAGCAAGACAGGGGGTCAGCCCCAGCATTTT. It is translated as CASKTGGQPQHF.

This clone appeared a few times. The CDR3 spells CASSLGVRNTEAFF. In nucleotides, the CDR3 is TGTGCCAGCAGCTTAGGGGTGAGGAACACTGAAGCTTTCTTT. The V gene is TRBV7-3, the J gene TRBJ1-1; D unclear. This CDR3 is built from 14 residues. Per germline, CDR1 SGHTA and CDR2 FQGTGA. The V and J ends lost 2 bases and 1 base respectively, with 8 bases between them.

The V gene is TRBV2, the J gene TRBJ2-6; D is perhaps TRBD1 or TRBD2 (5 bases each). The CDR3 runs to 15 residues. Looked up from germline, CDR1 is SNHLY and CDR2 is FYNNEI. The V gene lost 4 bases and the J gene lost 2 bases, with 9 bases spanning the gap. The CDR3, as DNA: TGTGCCAGCAGTGGCCGAGGGGCTGGGGCCAACGTCCTGACTTTC. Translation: CASSGRGAGANVLTF.

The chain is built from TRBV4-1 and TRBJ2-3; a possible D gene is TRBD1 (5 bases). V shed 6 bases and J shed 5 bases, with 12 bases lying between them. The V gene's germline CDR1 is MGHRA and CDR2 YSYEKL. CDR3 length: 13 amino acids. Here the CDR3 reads CASRAGFGDTQYF. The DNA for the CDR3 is TGCGCCAGCAGAGCAGGGTTCGGAGATACGCAGTATTTT.

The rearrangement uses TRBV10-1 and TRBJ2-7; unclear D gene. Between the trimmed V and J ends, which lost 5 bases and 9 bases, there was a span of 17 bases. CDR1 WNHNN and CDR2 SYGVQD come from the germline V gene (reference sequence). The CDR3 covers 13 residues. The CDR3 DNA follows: TGCGCCAGCAGTACTGATCGGAAGGCAGGGCAGTACTTC. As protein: CASSTDRKAGQYF.

The CDR3 sequence is CASSPRTSGREEQYF. CDR3 DNA: TGTGCCAGCAGCCCCCGGACTAGCGGGAGGGAAGAGCAGTACTTC. This rearrangement joins TRBV9 to TRBJ2-7; TRBD2 matches at 15 bases. V shed 4 bases and J 7 bases; nucleotides not matched to a gene: 6. The CDR3 runs 15 residues. Germline CDR1 SGDLS, CDR2 YYNGEE.

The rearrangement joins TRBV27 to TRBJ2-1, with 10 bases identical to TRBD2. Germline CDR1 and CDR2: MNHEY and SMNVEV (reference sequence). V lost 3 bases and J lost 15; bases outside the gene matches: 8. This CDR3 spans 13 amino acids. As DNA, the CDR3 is TGTGCCAGCAGTTTCCCTAGCGGGAGTCATCGGTTCTTC. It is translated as CASSFPSGSHRFF.

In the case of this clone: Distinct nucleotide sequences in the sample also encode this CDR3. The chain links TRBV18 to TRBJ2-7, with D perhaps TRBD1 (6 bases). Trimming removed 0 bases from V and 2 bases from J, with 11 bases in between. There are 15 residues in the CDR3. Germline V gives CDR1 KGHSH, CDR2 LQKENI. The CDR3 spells CASSPPGQGAYEQYF. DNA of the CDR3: TGTGCCAGCTCACCACCGGGACAAGGGGCCTACGAGCAGTACTTC.

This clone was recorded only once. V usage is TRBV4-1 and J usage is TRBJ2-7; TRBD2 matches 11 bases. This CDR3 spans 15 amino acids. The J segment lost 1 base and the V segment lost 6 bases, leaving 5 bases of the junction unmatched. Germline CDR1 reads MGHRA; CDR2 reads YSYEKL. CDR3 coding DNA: TGCGCCAGCAGACATACTAGCGGGAGTTCCTACGAGCAGTACTTC. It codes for CASRHTSGSSYEQYF.

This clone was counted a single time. The CDR3 spells CASSRDLDTGELFF. CDR3 bases: TGTGCCAGCAGCAGGGACTTGGACACCGGGGAGCTGTTTTTT. The rearrangement joins TRBV9 to TRBJ2-2; perhaps TRBD2 as D (6 bases). Trimming pared 4 bases from V and 3 bases from J, leaving 10 bases between. The CDR3 has 14 residues. Germline V gene lookup returns CDR1 SGDLS and CDR2 YYNGEE.

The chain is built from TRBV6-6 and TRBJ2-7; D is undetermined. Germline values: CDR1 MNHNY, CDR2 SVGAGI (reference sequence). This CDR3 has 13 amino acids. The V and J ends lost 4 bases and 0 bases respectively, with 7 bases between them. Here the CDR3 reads CASSLADSYEQYF. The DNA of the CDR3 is TGTGCCAGCAGTTTGGCGGACTCCTACGAGCAGTACTTC.

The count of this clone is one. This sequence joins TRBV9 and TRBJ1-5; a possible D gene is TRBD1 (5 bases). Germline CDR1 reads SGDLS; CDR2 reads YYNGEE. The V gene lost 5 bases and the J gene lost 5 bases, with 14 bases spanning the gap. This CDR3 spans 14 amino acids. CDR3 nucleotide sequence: TGTGCCAGCAGTCAGGGAGGGGATTATCAGCCCCAGCATTTT. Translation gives CASSQGGDYQPQHF.

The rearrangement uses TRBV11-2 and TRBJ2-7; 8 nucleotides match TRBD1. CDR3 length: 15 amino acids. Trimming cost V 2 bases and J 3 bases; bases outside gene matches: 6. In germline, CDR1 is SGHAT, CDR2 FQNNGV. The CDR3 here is CASSLRPTGDYEQYF. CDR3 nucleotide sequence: TGTGCCAGCAGCTTAAGGCCGACAGGGGACTACGAGCAGTACTTC.

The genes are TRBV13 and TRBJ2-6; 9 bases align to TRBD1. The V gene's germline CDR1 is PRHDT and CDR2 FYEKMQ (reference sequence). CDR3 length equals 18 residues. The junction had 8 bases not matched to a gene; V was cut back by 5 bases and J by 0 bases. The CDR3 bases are TGTGCCAGCAGCCAACGGACAGGGGCCCTCTCTGGGGCCAACGTCCTGACTTTC. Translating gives CASSQRTGALSGANVLTF. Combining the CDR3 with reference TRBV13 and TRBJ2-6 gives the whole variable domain AAGVIQSPRHLIKEKRETATLKCYPIPRHDTVYWYQQGPGQDPQFLISFYEKMQSDKGSIPDRFSAQQFSDYHSELNMSSLELGDSALYFCASSQRTGALSGANVLTFGAGSRLTVL.